This T cell receptor (beta chain) was captured by sequencing in a study of shared clonotypes between healthy human individuals. Notes on this clone: Its matching antigen is unknown.

The study's findings and limits: Roughly 5% was the fraction of naive CD4 clonotypes found shared across four donors.

Method: immunoSEQ multiplex PCR; TCRdb's copy keeps in-frame clones and lacks some. The sample lists some 2.4 million clones; roughly 93% were seen once. Germline V lookup: CDR1 LNHNV, CDR2 YYDKDF (reference sequence). V shed 1 base and J shed 2 bases, with 9 bases lying between them. The CDR3 covers 14 residues. All donors qualified as healthy HIV-negative adults and had experienced no recent acute infections or vaccinations. The chain joins TRBV15 to TRBJ2-7; D unclear. Input material: naive CD4+ T cells from PBMCs. Subset denoted: CD45RA+ positively selected. This TCR was recovered from a man aged 18 to 35 in good health. Some clones in this sample may be carry-over from other donors' samples. In DNA form, the CDR3 reads TGTGCCACCAGCAGAGTGCGCGGAACCTACGAGCAGTACTTC. This sequence encodes CATSRVRGTYEQYF.